This is a list of T cell receptor beta chains from one sample in a study of cytomegalovirus exposure and HLA in healthy donors. Clones were read by immunoSEQ multiplex PCR, and TCRdb kept only the in-frame ones, dropping some. Found here are about 160,000 clones, roughly 78% of them singletons; the top ten hold 7.1%. What was sequenced was PBMCs. The source of these receptors is a man in his forties or fifties in good health and CMV-seropositive. Each CDR3 is given with its conserved first and last residue. Fields, in order: clone size, V gene, CDR3 length, D gene, J gene, CDR3 protein, CDR3 DNA. D genes are given only for firm matches. Clone size is not always given. Where it is, it says once, few, many or a class for expanded clones.

clone size: -
V gene: TRBV9
CDR3 length: 15
D gene: TRBD2
J gene: TRBJ2-3
CDR3 protein: CASSVAPSGSDTQYF
CDR3 DNA: TGTGCCAGCAGCGTAGCCCCTAGCGGGTCAGATACGCAGTATTTT

clone size: -
V gene: TRBV7-9
CDR3 length: 16
D gene: TRBD1
J gene: TRBJ1-2
CDR3 protein: CASSLGNMAGGTGYTF
CDR3 DNA: TGTGCCAGCAGCTTAGGTAATATGGCAGGGGGCACTGGCTACACCTTC

clone size: few
V gene: TRBV7-3
CDR3 length: 15
D gene: -
J gene: TRBJ2-7
CDR3 protein: CASSLAPSLSYEQYF
CDR3 DNA: TGTGCCAGCAGCTTAGCCCCAAGCTTATCTTACGAGCAGTACTTC

clone size: few
V gene: TRBV5-1
CDR3 length: 14
D gene: TRBD1
J gene: TRBJ2-7
CDR3 protein: CASSSGQGAYEQYF
CDR3 DNA: TGCGCCAGCAGCTCCGGACAGGGAGCCTACGAGCAGTACTTC

clone size: -
V gene: TRBV18
CDR3 length: 13
D gene: -
J gene: TRBJ1-5
CDR3 protein: CASSPGSIQPQHF
CDR3 DNA: TGTGCCAGCTCACCCGGGAGTATACAGCCCCAGCATTTT

clone size: -
V gene: TRBV30
CDR3 length: 17
D gene: -
J gene: TRBJ1-5
CDR3 protein: CAWSTRVGGASNQPQHF
CDR3 DNA: TGTGCCTGGAGTACGAGGGTGGGGGGGGCAAGTAATCAGCCCCAGCATTTT

clone size: -
V gene: TRBV2
CDR3 length: 14
D gene: TRBD1
J gene: TRBJ2-1
CDR3 protein: CASSRDRAYDEQFF
CDR3 DNA: TGTGCCAGCAGCCGGGACAGGGCCTACGATGAGCAGTTCTTC

clone size: -
V gene: TRBV7-8
CDR3 length: 14
D gene: TRBD1
J gene: TRBJ1-5
CDR3 protein: CASSLGGTAQPQHF
CDR3 DNA: TGTGCCAGCAGCTTAGGAGGGACAGCCCAGCCCCAGCATTTT

clone size: -
V gene: TRBV6-5
CDR3 length: 14
D gene: -
J gene: TRBJ2-5
CDR3 protein: CASSYAPGQETQYF
CDR3 DNA: TGTGCCAGCAGTTACGCCCCGGGCCAAGAGACCCAGTACTTC

clone size: -
V gene: TRBV7-8
CDR3 length: 14
D gene: TRBD2
J gene: TRBJ2-5
CDR3 protein: CASSVAGGPETQYF
CDR3 DNA: TGTGCCAGCAGCGTAGCGGGGGGGCCAGAGACCCAGTACTTC

clone size: -
V gene: TRBV18
CDR3 length: 14
D gene: TRBD1
J gene: TRBJ1-2
CDR3 protein: CASSPGTGGYGYTF
CDR3 DNA: TGTGCCAGCTCACCAGGGACAGGGGGCTATGGCTACACCTTC

clone size: few
V gene: TRBV6-4
CDR3 length: 14
D gene: -
J gene: TRBJ2-1
CDR3 protein: CASSDPNSYNEQFF
CDR3 DNA: TGTGCCAGCAGTGACCCTAACTCCTACAATGAGCAGTTCTTC

clone size: -
V gene: TRBV27
CDR3 length: 15
D gene: -
J gene: TRBJ1-6
CDR3 protein: CASSPRGGINSPLHF
CDR3 DNA: TGTGCCAGCAGTCCCCGGGGTGGAATTAATTCACCCCTCCACTTT

clone size: few
V gene: TRBV15
CDR3 length: 13
D gene: TRBD1
J gene: TRBJ1-6
CDR3 protein: CATGTGYNSPLHF
CDR3 DNA: TGTGCCACCGGGACAGGGTATAATTCACCCCTCCACTTT

clone size: -
V gene: TRBV7-6
CDR3 length: 14
D gene: -
J gene: TRBJ1-3
CDR3 protein: CASSPMASGNTIYF
CDR3 DNA: TGTGCCAGCAGCCCCATGGCCTCTGGAAACACCATATATTTT

clone size: -
V gene: TRBV6-5
CDR3 length: 13
D gene: -
J gene: TRBJ1-1
CDR3 protein: CASSYQVNTEAFF
CDR3 DNA: TGTGCCAGCAGTTACCAGGTAAACACTGAAGCTTTCTTT

clone size: -
V gene: TRBV7-2
CDR3 length: 19
D gene: TRBD1
J gene: TRBJ1-4
CDR3 protein: CASSLVFRTGGPTNEKLFF
CDR3 DNA: TGTGCCAGCAGCTTAGTTTTTCGGACAGGGGGCCCAACTAATGAAAAACTGTTTTTT

clone size: -
V gene: TRBV5-6
CDR3 length: 13
D gene: TRBD1
J gene: TRBJ1-1
CDR3 protein: CASSLMRGPEAFF
CDR3 DNA: TGTGCCAGCAGCCTCATGAGGGGGCCTGAAGCTTTCTTT

clone size: -
V gene: TRBV4-3
CDR3 length: 16
D gene: TRBD2
J gene: TRBJ2-5
CDR3 protein: CASSQDPAGVQETQYF
CDR3 DNA: TGCGCCAGCAGCCAAGATCCAGCGGGGGTACAAGAGACCCAGTACTTC

clone size: -
V gene: TRBV5-6
CDR3 length: 16
D gene: TRBD1
J gene: TRBJ2-3
CDR3 protein: CASSSSGGGLADTQYF
CDR3 DNA: TGTGCCAGCAGCTCTTCAGGGGGCGGTTTAGCAGATACGCAGTATTTT

clone size: -
V gene: TRBV9
CDR3 length: 13
D gene: -
J gene: TRBJ1-2
CDR3 protein: CASSVGTEVGYTF
CDR3 DNA: TGTGCCAGCAGCGTAGGGACAGAAGTTGGCTACACCTTC

clone size: -
V gene: TRBV6-6
CDR3 length: 15
D gene: TRBD1
J gene: TRBJ1-2
CDR3 protein: CASRRSGTGNYGYTF
CDR3 DNA: TGTGCCAGCAGACGCTCCGGGACAGGAAACTATGGCTACACCTTC

clone size: -
V gene: TRBV2
CDR3 length: 14
D gene: -
J gene: TRBJ1-4
CDR3 protein: CASSESGGGEKLFF
CDR3 DNA: TGTGCCAGCAGTGAGTCCGGGGGGGGTGAAAAACTGTTTTTT

clone size: -
V gene: TRBV5-1
CDR3 length: 15
D gene: TRBD1
J gene: TRBJ1-4
CDR3 protein: CASSLGTGGNEKLFF
CDR3 DNA: TGCGCCAGCAGCTTGGGGACAGGGGGAAATGAAAAACTGTTTTTT

clone size: -
V gene: TRBV11-2
CDR3 length: 15
D gene: TRBD1
J gene: TRBJ2-7
CDR3 protein: CASSPRDRGDYEQYF
CDR3 DNA: TGTGCCAGCAGCCCCAGGGACAGGGGGGACTACGAGCAGTACTTC

clone size: -
V gene: TRBV7-6
CDR3 length: 15
D gene: TRBD1
J gene: TRBJ1-5
CDR3 protein: CASSPGTGGNQPQHF
CDR3 DNA: TGTGCCAGCAGCCCCGGGACAGGGGGCAATCAGCCCCAGCATTTT

clone size: -
V gene: TRBV6-5
CDR3 length: 13
D gene: -
J gene: TRBJ1-2
CDR3 protein: CASRRGTNYGYTF
CDR3 DNA: TGTGCCTCCAGGCGGGGTACTAACTATGGCTACACCTTC

clone size: -
V gene: TRBV18
CDR3 length: 17
D gene: -
J gene: TRBJ2-7
CDR3 protein: CASSRNLGQGGPYEQYF
CDR3 DNA: TGTGCCAGCTCACGTAATCTGGGGCAGGGGGGACCCTACGAGCAGTACTTC

clone size: -
V gene: TRBV5-6
CDR3 length: 15
D gene: -
J gene: TRBJ2-1
CDR3 protein: CASSPGAPSYNEQFF
CDR3 DNA: TGTGCCAGCAGCCCAGGGGCCCCCTCCTACAATGAGCAGTTCTTC

clone size: -
V gene: TRBV7-3
CDR3 length: 15
D gene: TRBD1
J gene: TRBJ1-2
CDR3 protein: CASSPTKGAGYGYTF
CDR3 DNA: TGTGCCAGCAGCCCGACGAAGGGGGCTGGCTATGGCTACACCTTC

clone size: -
V gene: TRBV27
CDR3 length: 15
D gene: TRBD1
J gene: TRBJ2-1
CDR3 protein: CASSLSRRGYNEQFF
CDR3 DNA: TGTGCCAGCAGTTTATCACGCAGGGGGTACAATGAGCAGTTCTTC